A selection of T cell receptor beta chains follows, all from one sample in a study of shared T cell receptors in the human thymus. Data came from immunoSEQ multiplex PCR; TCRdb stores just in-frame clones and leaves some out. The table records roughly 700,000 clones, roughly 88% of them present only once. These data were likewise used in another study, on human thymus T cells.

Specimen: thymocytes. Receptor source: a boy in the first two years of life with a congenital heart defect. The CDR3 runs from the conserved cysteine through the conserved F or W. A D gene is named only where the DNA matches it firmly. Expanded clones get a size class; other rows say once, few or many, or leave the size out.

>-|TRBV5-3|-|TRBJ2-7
CARSLRGPSSYEQYF
TGTGCCAGAAGCCTGCGGGGACCAAGCTCCTACGAGCAGTACTTC
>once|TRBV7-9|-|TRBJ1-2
CASSLVGWSYGYTF
TGTGCCAGCAGCTTAGTGGGTTGGAGCTATGGCTACACCTTC
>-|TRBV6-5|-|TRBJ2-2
CASSYSLRGRTGELFF
TGTGCCAGCAGTTACTCACTCAGGGGGAGGACCGGGGAGCTGTTTTTT
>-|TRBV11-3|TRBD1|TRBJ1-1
CASSSERGGQGSMNTEAFF
TGTGCCAGCAGCTCCGAGCGGGGGGGACAGGGCTCGATGAACACTGAAGCTTTCTTT
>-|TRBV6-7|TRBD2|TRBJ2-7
CASTQLAGDGGEQYF
TGTGCCAGCACCCAACTAGCGGGAGATGGGGGGGAGCAGTACTTC
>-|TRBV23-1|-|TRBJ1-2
CASCNAQRGEGYTF
TGCGCCAGCTGCAACGCCCAGCGGGGGGAGGGCTACACCTTC
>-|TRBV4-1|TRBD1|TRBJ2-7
CASSQGGRDSYEQYF
TGCGCCAGCAGCCAAGGTGGTAGGGACAGCTACGAGCAGTACTTC
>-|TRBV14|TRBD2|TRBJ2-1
CASSSSIAGAYNEQFF
TGTGCCAGCAGCTCCAGCATAGCGGGAGCCTACAATGAGCAGTTCTTC
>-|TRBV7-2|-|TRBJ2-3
CASSLVLLTDTQYF
TGTGCCAGCAGCTTAGTGTTACTCACAGATACGCAGTATTTT
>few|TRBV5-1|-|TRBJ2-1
CASSLEVSGSPGYNEQFF
TGCGCCAGCAGCTTGGAAGTAAGCGGGTCTCCGGGGTACAATGAGCAGTTCTTC
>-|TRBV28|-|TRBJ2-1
CASSHFLSVYEQFF
TGTGCCAGCAGTCACTTCCTCTCCGTATACGAGCAGTTCTTC
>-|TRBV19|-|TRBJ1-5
CASSLGLGGQPQHF
TGTGCCAGTAGTCTGGGATTGGGGGGACAGCCCCAGCATTTT
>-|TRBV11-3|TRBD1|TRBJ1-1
CASSLGTEINTEAFF
TGTGCCAGCAGCTTGGGGACAGAAATAAACACTGAAGCTTTCTTT
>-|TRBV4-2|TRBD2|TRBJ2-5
CASSQPEPRTRRYQETQYF
TGTGCCAGCAGCCAACCAGAGCCCCGGACTAGGCGATACCAAGAGACCCAGTACTTC
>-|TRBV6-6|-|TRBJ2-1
CARLRVVTYNEQFF
TGTGCCCGCCTTCGGGTAGTGACCTACAATGAGCAGTTCTTC
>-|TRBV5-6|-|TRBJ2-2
CASSSTREDTPNTGELFF
TGTGCCAGCAGCTCCACCCGCGAGGACACACCGAACACCGGGGAGCTGTTTTTT
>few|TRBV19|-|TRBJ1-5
CASSIVGPTGSNQPQHF
TGTGCCAGTAGTATAGTCGGGCCGACAGGTAGCAATCAGCCCCAGCATTTT
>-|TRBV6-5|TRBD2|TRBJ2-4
CASRGLGLAKNIQYF
TGTGCCAGCAGGGGACTAGGACTAGCCAAAAACATTCAGTACTTC
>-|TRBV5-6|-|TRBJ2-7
CASSLGGDSYEQYF
TGTGCCAGCAGCTTGGGCGGGGACTCCTACGAGCAGTACTTC
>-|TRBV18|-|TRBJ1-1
CASSPSQGTLNTEAFF
TGTGCCAGCTCACCCTCCCAGGGCACCTTGAACACTGAAGCTTTCTTT
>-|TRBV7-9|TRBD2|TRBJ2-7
CASSRGVGRGSRYEQYF
TGTGCCAGCAGCCGCGGCGTCGGGAGGGGGTCTCGCTACGAGCAGTACTTC
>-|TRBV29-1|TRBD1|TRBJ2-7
CSVKGQDYEQYF
TGCAGCGTTAAGGGACAGGACTACGAGCAGTACTTC
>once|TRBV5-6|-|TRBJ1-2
CASSLTANYGYTF
TGTGCCAGCAGCTTGACAGCTAACTATGGCTACACCTTC
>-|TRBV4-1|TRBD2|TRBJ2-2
CASSQVSREDNTGELFF
TGCGCCAGCAGCCAAGTGTCACGGGAGGACAACACCGGGGAGCTGTTTTTT
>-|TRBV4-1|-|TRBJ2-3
CASRPLARDTDTQYF
TGCGCCAGCAGACCCCTAGCGAGGGACACAGATACGCAGTATTTT
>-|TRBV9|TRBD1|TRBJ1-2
CASSVERDREGGYTF
TGTGCCAGCAGCGTAGAAAGGGACAGGGAAGGTGGCTACACCTTC